This T cell receptor (beta chain) was recovered during a study of CD8+ T cells in alopecia areata. In each case, RNA was isolated and then reverse transcribed into cDNA as the sequencing template. The repertoire was sequenced with immunoSEQ multiplex PCR; TCRdb's copy has only in-frame clones and lacks some. The table shows approximately 280,000 clones, with roughly 64% occurring only once. CDR3 length: 18 residues. The germline CDR1 and CDR2 sequences are SGHNT and YYREEE (reference sequence). Trimming took off 4 bases at V and 4 bases at J, with 21 bases between the two ends. Treatment in this sample: oral pan-JAK inhibitor, 5-10 mg twice daily.

This receptor was obtained from a human donor with alopecia areata. Here the sequenced sample was CD4+ T cells sorted from blood, taken at week 24, from a patient treated with tofacitinib. This chain links TRBV5-4 with TRBJ2-6; D is possibly TRBD1 or TRBD2 (5 bases each). CDR3 sequence (DNA): TGTGCCAGCAGCCCGACAGTGCGGATTTCGGGGGGGGCCAACGTCCTGACTTTC. Encoded protein: CASSPTVRISGGANVLTF.